These 31 T cell receptor beta chains share one sample of origin, sequenced in a study of T cell responses to AZD1222 COVID-19 vaccine. Produced via immunoSEQ multiplex PCR; TCRdb's table is partial and in-frame only. The table lists approximately 150,000 clones, just over 90% of them singletons. This specimen consisted of peripheral blood, obtained 28 days after the second AZD1222 dose. The receptors stem from an adult who received the AZD1222 COVID-19 vaccine.

The chain is built from TRBV27 and TRBJ2-2; 7 positions agree with TRBD2. The germline gives CDR1 MNHEY, CDR2 SMNVEV (reference sequence). This CDR3 is built from 14 residues. V shed 4 bases and J 4 bases; nucleotides not matched to a gene: 3. CDR3 protein: CASSWTSATGELFF. CDR3 nucleotide sequence: TGTGCCAGCAGTTGGACTAGTGCCACCGGGGAGCTGTTTTTT.

This clone was detected ten times or more. The chain employs TRBV6-1 and TRBJ2-7, with a possible D match to TRBD2 (7 bases). With 3 bases removed from V and 2 bases from J, the gap between germline ends came to 20 bases. Germline CDR1 reads MNHNS; CDR2 reads SASEGT. This CDR3 is built from 17 residues. CDR3 region: CASSDTGLGGPTYEQYF. The DNA for the CDR3 is TGTGCCAGCAGTGACACTGGTTTGGGGGGGCCTACCTACGAGCAGTACTTC.

This chain connects TRBV7-8 to TRBJ2-2; TRBD1 aligns across 8 bases. Germline CDR1 SGHVS, CDR2 FQNEAQ. The CDR3 loop spans 15 amino acids. V was pared by 5 bases and J by 4 bases, with 6 bases of the junction left unmatched. CDR3 protein: CASSAGQGFTGELFF. The DNA of the CDR3 is TGTGCCAGCAGCGCCGGACAGGGATTCACCGGGGAGCTGTTTTTT.

CDR3 nucleotides: TGTGCCAGCAGTCCTAGCGGGAGGGCTTATGATACGCAGTATTTT. Its translation is CASSPSGRAYDTQYF. The genes are TRBV27 and TRBJ2-3; 12 positions match TRBD2. The CDR3 is 15 amino acids. After removal of 5 bases from V and 6 bases from J, the junction contained 6 bases not matched to a gene. Germline CDR1 and CDR2: MNHEY and SMNVEV (reference sequence).

The chain has TRBV7-9 and TRBJ1-6; D remains unclear. Germline values: CDR1 SEHNR, CDR2 FQNEAQ (reference sequence). The CDR3 totals 14 residues. With 6 bases removed from V and 4 bases from J, the gap between germline ends came to 10 bases. This chain's CDR3 is CASSVPQYNSPLHF. As DNA, the CDR3 is TGTGCCAGCAGTGTCCCCCAGTATAATTCACCCCTCCACTTT.

The chain links TRBV21-1 to TRBJ1-4; the listed D gene, TRBD1, was not tested against the DNA. TRBV21-1 is classified as a pseudogene. The CDR3 is made up of 14 amino acids. As DNA, the CDR3 is TGTGCCAGCAACTCGACAGCAACTAATGAAAAACTGTTTTTT. This encodes CASNSTATNEKLFF.

The genes are TRBV9 and TRBJ2-2; 12 nucleotides match TRBD2. J gave up 5 bases and V 3 bases, and 8 bases lay outside the gene matches. CDR1 is SGDLS, CDR2 YYNGEE, per germline. There are 17 residues in the CDR3. The CDR3 DNA reads as TGTGCCAGCAGCGCGGGAGGACTAGCGGGAACTACCGGGGAGCTGTTTTTT. Protein product: CASSAGGLAGTTGELFF.

The chain employs TRBV10-2 and TRBJ1-2, with D unclear. Germline values: CDR1 WSHSY, CDR2 SAAADI. The CDR3 loop spans 15 amino acids. The germline V and J ends were trimmed by 3 bases and 7 bases, with 18 bases remaining between them. CDR3 sequence (DNA): TGCGCCAGCAGTGAATCCCCGACGTTGCGACGTGGCTACACCTTC. Residues: CASSESPTLRRGYTF.

The chain employs TRBV7-9 and TRBJ1-5; possibly TRBD1 for D (5 bases). V gave up 6 bases and J gave up 10 bases, with 13 bases separating them. The length of the CDR3 is 12 residues. Germline V gene sequence: CDR1 SEHNR, CDR2 FQNEAQ (reference sequence). The DNA of the CDR3 is TGTGCCAGCAGTTACTGGGACTCTCCCCAGCATTTT. Protein sequence: CASSYWDSPQHF.

The V and J genes are TRBV11-1 and TRBJ2-1; D might be TRBD1 (6 bases). This CDR3 spans 14 amino acids. CDR1 is SGHAT, CDR2 FQDESV, per germline (reference sequence). Trimming left V 1 base short and J 2 bases short, with 6 bases between. The CDR3: CASSLGDTYNEQFF. Written as DNA, the CDR3 is TGTGCCAGCAGCTTAGGGGACACCTACAATGAGCAGTTCTTC.

The V call is TRBV29-1, the J call TRBJ2-7; D is undetermined. V dropped 8 bases and J dropped 2 bases, with 13 bases sitting between them. Germline CDR1 SQVTM, CDR2 ANQGSEA. The CDR3 spans 12 residues. The CDR3: CSYTSLTYEQYF. CDR3 nucleotides: TGCAGCTATACTTCCCTTACCTACGAGCAGTACTTC.

This clone was seen only once. V and J are TRBV29-1 and TRBJ2-3, with 10 nucleotides matching TRBD2. After removal of 5 bases from V and 6 bases from J, the junction contained 11 bases not matched to a gene. CDR1 and CDR2 (germline): SQVTM, ANQGSEA. This CDR3 spans 15 amino acids. The CDR3 loop reads CSVPVLAGSPDTQYF. CDR3 sequence (DNA): TGCAGCGTTCCAGTACTAGCGGGGTCGCCGGATACGCAGTATTTT.

This rearrangement joins TRBV25-1 to TRBJ2-3, with TRBD2 as a possible D gene (5 bases). The CDR3 length is 13 residues. In germline, CDR1 is MGHDK, CDR2 SYGVNS. V lost 4 bases, J lost 6 bases, and 11 bases lay in between. CDR3 amino acids: CASSAVGGDTQYF. The DNA of the CDR3 is TGTGCCAGCAGTGCCGTAGGCGGGGATACGCAGTATTTT.

The J gene is TRBJ1-3, the V gene TRBV12-5; maybe TRBD1 (6 bases). Germline V gene lookup returns CDR1 LGHNT and CDR2 FRNRAP. The CDR3 has 15 residues. V shed 6 bases and J shed 2 bases, with 14 bases lying between them. The CDR3 coding sequence is TGTGCTAGTGGCCTAGGGGGGGGACCTGGAAACACCATATATTTT. This codes for CASGLGGGPGNTIYF. Complete variable domain (other parts from reference TRBV12-5 and TRBJ1-3): DARVTQTPRHKVTEMGQEVTMRCQPILGHNTVFWYRQTMMQGLELLAYFRNRAPLDDSGMPKDRFSAEMPDATLATLKIQPSEPRDSAVYFCASGLGGGPGNTIYFGEGSWLTVV.

The chain is built from TRBV7-9 and TRBJ2-7; maybe TRBD2 (6 bases). Germline-derived CDR1 and CDR2 are SEHNR and FQNEAQ (reference sequence). CDR3 length: 14 amino acids. Trimming took off 3 bases at V and 7 bases at J, with 16 bases between the two ends. In nucleotides, the CDR3 is TGTGCCAGCAGCTTCCTCGGGAGCCCCCTAGAGCAGTACTTC. It is translated as CASSFLGSPLEQYF.

This chain connects TRBV6-6 to TRBJ1-6, with 11 positions matching TRBD1. V was clipped by 5 bases and J by 7 bases; unmatched bases: 4. The CDR3 contains 15 residues. Germline loops: CDR1 MNHNY, CDR2 SVGAGI (reference sequence). The CDR3 bases are TGTGCCAGCAGTCGGACAGGGGGCGAGAATTCACCCCTCCACTTT. As protein: CASSRTGGENSPLHF.

The chain joins TRBV2 to TRBJ2-2, with 10 bases aligning to TRBD1. Germline V CDR1 and CDR2: SNHLY, FYNNEI. The CDR3 covers 14 residues. The trim removed 11 bases at V and 1 base at J, leaving 4 bases unmatched. In nucleotides, the CDR3 is TGTGCCGGAAGGACAGGGGGGAACACCGGGGAGCTGTTTTTT. As protein: CAGRTGGNTGELFF. Based on the CDR3 plus reference TRBV2 and TRBJ2-2, the full variable domain is EPEVTQTPSHQVTQMGQEVILRCVPISNHLYFYWYRQILGQKVEFLVSFYNNEISEKSEIFDDQFSVERPDGSNFTLKIRSTKLEDSAMYFCAGRTGGNTGELFFGEGSRLTVL.

The chain employs TRBV19 and TRBJ2-7, with 11 positions matching TRBD2. This CDR3 has 14 amino acids. With 5 bases clipped from V and 7 bases from J, the junction kept 7 bases outside the gene matches. Germline assignment: CDR1 LNHDA and CDR2 SQIVND (reference sequence). Here the CDR3 DNA reads TGTGCCAGTAGTCTACTAGCGGGAGTGAGTGAGCAGTACTTC. It yields the protein CASSLLAGVSEQYF. Variable domain in full (rest from reference TRBV19 and TRBJ2-7): DGGITQSPKYLFRKEGQNVTLSCEQNLNHDAMYWYRQDPGQGLRLIYYSQIVNDFQKGDIAEGYSVSREKKESFPLTVTSAQKNPTAFYLCASSLLAGVSEQYFGPGTRLTVT.

CDR3 coding DNA: TGTGCCAGCAGTTTCAGTGGTACGGGCCCGAGCTCTGGAAACACCATATATTTT. Amino acid sequence: CASSFSGTGPSSGNTIYF. J is TRBJ1-3 and V is TRBV27; no reliable D call. There are 18 residues in the CDR3. V lost 3 bases and J lost 0, with 18 bases in between. Germline CDR1 reads MNHEY; CDR2 reads SMNVEV (reference sequence).

This chain connects TRBV5-6 to TRBJ1-5; TRBD1 is a possible D gene (6 bases). The CDR3 runs to 15 residues. Trimming shortened V by 5 bases and J by 3 bases, and 15 bases separated the two germline ends. In germline, CDR1 is SGHDT, CDR2 YYEEEE. CDR3 sequence: CASSLTPGVNQPQHF. CDR3 DNA: TGTGCCAGCAGTCTAACGCCAGGGGTCAATCAGCCCCAGCATTTT.

This chain links TRBV5-4 with TRBJ1-1, with a weak D call TRBD1 (5 bases). The V end lost 1 base, the J end lost 6 bases, and 13 bases lay between the germline ends. The CDR3 runs to 14 residues. Looked up from germline, CDR1 is SGHNT and CDR2 is YYREEE (reference sequence). DNA for the CDR3: TGTGCCAGCAGCTTGCGGGGGGTGACTTCTGAAGCTTTCTTT. It translates to CASSLRGVTSEAFF.

V gene TRBV7-2 combines with J gene TRBJ1-2; a possible D gene is TRBD1 (5 bases). V lost 4 bases to trimming and J lost 7 bases, with 16 bases between them. The CDR3 sequence is 14 residues long. CDR1 is SGHTA, CDR2 FQGNSA, per germline. The CDR3: CASSSSSGGGGYTF. CDR3 nucleotide sequence: TGTGCCAGCAGCTCCTCCAGCGGGGGAGGTGGCTACACCTTC.

This clone has just one count. The chain joins TRBV2 to TRBJ1-2, with a possible D match to TRBD1 (5 bases). There are 13 residues in the CDR3. V was cut by 7 bases and J by 4 bases, with 13 bases left in between. The V gene's germline CDR1 is SNHLY and CDR2 FYNNEI. The CDR3 loop is CASTRDVSYGYTF. In DNA form, the CDR3 reads TGTGCCAGCACCCGGGACGTCAGCTATGGCTACACCTTC.

J is TRBJ1-2 and V is TRBV27; 8 nucleotides match TRBD1. Losses at the gene ends were 5 bases for V and 4 bases for J; bases not matched to a gene: 6. Germline V lookup: CDR1 MNHEY, CDR2 SMNVEV (reference sequence). The CDR3 extends over 14 amino acids. CDR3 protein: CASSPTGVGYGYTF. The CDR3 DNA follows: TGTGCCAGCAGTCCGACAGGGGTGGGCTATGGCTACACCTTC.

This sequence joins TRBV12-3 or TRBV12-4 and TRBJ1-6; D remains ambiguous. V was clipped by 3 bases and J by 10 bases, with 7 bases between them. The CDR3 sequence is 12 residues long. CDR3 coding DNA: TGTGCCAGCAGTTTTTCGTTATCACCCCTCCACTTT. Its protein product is CASSFSLSPLHF.

J is TRBJ1-3 and V is TRBV19; D ambiguous. The CDR3 consists of 14 residues. Germline V gene sequence: CDR1 LNHDA, CDR2 SQIVND (reference sequence). Between the trimmed V and J ends, which lost 6 bases and 0 bases, there was a span of 9 bases. The CDR3 here is CASRLASSGNTIYF. The CDR3 nucleotides read TGTGCCAGTAGGTTAGCAAGCTCTGGAAACACCATATATTTT.

This clone showed up just a few times. The genes are TRBV6-4 and TRBJ2-1; TRBD1 matches 8 bases. CDR1 is MRHNA, CDR2 SNTAGT, per germline. Trimming took 4 bases from V and 6 from J; bases not matched to a gene: 5. This CDR3 comprises 14 residues. The CDR3 sequence: CASSVGQGGNEQFF. CDR3 DNA sequence: TGTGCCAGCAGTGTCGGACAGGGTGGCAATGAGCAGTTCTTC.

The V call is TRBV6-4, the J call TRBJ2-1; 8 bases agree with TRBD2. The CDR3 sequence is 16 residues long. V was pared by 3 bases and J by 8 bases, with 12 bases of the junction left unmatched. Germline V CDR1 and CDR2: MRHNA, SNTAGT. The CDR3 spells CASSDLAGSVLDEQFF. The CDR3 DNA reads as TGTGCCAGCAGTGATCTAGCGGGTAGTGTGCTGGATGAGCAGTTCTTC.

The chain uses TRBV2 and TRBJ2-7, with 9 bases matching TRBD1. V shed 6 bases and J 2 bases; nucleotides not matched to a gene: 8. This CDR3 is 15 amino acids long. Germline V lookup: CDR1 SNHLY, CDR2 FYNNEI. CDR3 sequence (DNA): TGTGCCAGCAGCTCCCGGACAGGGGTGGCCTACGAGCAGTACTTC. It codes for CASSSRTGVAYEQYF.

The chain combines TRBV6-5 with TRBJ2-7, with D possibly being TRBD1 (6 bases). This CDR3 has 14 residues. V dropped 6 bases and J dropped 3 bases, with 15 bases sitting between them. Germline V lookup: CDR1 MNHEY, CDR2 SVGAGI. CDR3 sequence (DNA): TGTGCCAGCAGCTTAACTACAGGGAACTACGAGCAGTACTTC. Translated, it gives CASSLTTGNYEQYF.

V is TRBV7-8 and J is TRBJ2-7, with 11 bases identical to TRBD2. Germline V lookup: CDR1 SGHVS, CDR2 FQNEAQ. Trimming cost V 4 bases and J 2 bases; bases outside gene matches: 13. CDR3 length: 18 residues. The CDR3 sequence: CASSSGGASGGSAYEQYF. The CDR3 DNA follows: TGTGCCAGCAGCTCCGGGGGAGCTAGCGGGGGGAGTGCCTACGAGCAGTACTTC.